This T cell receptor beta chain was documented in a study of circulating tumor DNA in untreated peripheral T-cell lymphoma. This tumor tissue came from a pretreatment baseline collection. Sequencing was performed with immunoSEQ multiplex PCR; in TCRdb, only in-frame clones are kept and a portion is missing. The table shows about 8,900 clones, with 80% to 85% occurring only once. Trimming took 7 bases from V and 7 from J; bases not matched to a gene: 7. CDR1 is LNHDA and CDR2 is SQIVND in the germline V gene (reference sequence). The CDR3 contains 14 residues. Comment on this clone: Its target is not known.

General study results and limits: Baseline tissues yielded 86% and baseline serum around 67% tumor-specific clonotype detection.

V and J are TRBV19 and TRBJ1-6; 7 bases are a match to TRBD1. The receptor's source is a human donor with peripheral T-cell lymphoma. Input material: tumor tissue. CDR3 nucleotide sequence: TGTGCCAGTAACCAACAGGGGAGCAATTCACCCCTCCACTTT. This translates into CASNQQGSNSPLHF.